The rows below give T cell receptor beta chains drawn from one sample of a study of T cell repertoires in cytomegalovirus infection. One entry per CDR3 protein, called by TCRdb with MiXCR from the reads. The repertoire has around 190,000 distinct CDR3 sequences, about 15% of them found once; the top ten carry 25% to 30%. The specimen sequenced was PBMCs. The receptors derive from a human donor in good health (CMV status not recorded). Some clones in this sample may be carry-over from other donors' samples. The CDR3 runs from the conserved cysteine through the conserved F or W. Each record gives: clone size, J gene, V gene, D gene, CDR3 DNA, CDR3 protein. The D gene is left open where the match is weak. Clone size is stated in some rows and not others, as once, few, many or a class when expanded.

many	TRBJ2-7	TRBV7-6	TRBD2	TGTGCCAGCAGCTCCGGACTAGCGGGATTCTACGAGCAGTACTTC	CASSSGLAGFYEQYF
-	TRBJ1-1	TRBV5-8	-	TGTGCCAGCAGCTTGGAGGCCCTGGGGGGCACTGAAGCTTTCTTT	CASSLEALGGTEAFF
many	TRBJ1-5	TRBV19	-	TGTGCCAGTAGTATAGGATTGGCAGGGGGCAATCAGCCCCAGCATTTT	CASSIGLAGGNQPQHF
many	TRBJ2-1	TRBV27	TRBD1	TGTGCCAGCAGCCCCCGGGACAGTTCGGATGAGCAGTTCTTC	CASSPRDSSDEQFF
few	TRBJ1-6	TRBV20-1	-	TGCAGTGCTAGGATACCAAGGTCCTATAATTCACCCCTCCACTTT	CSARIPRSYNSPLHF
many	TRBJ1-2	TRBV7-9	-	TGTGCCAGCAGCCAACTATCGGGGGAAGATGGCTACACCTTC	CASSQLSGEDGYTF
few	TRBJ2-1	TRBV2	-	TGTGCCAGCGCCCCCCGTGGACAGCCTCTAAACAATGAGCAGTTCTTC	CASAPRGQPLNNEQFF
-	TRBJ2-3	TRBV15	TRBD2	TGTGCCACCAGCAGAGGTAGCGGGAGTGAGAGAGATACGCAGTATTTT	CATSRGSGSERDTQYF
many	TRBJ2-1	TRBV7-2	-	TGTGCCAGCAGTTCCATTACCGGGACTGATAACAATGAGCAGTTCTTC	CASSSITGTDNNEQFF
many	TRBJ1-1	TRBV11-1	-	TGTGCCAGCAGCTTAAGTAGGGGGAAGACGGCTATGAACACTGAAGCTTTCTTT	CASSLSRGKTAMNTEAFF
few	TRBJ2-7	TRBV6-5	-	TGTGCCAGCAGTTACCGTGAGGGGGGTCGGGAGCAGTACTTC	CASSYREGGREQYF
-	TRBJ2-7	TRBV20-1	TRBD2	TGCAGTGCTAGAGGGACTAGCGGGGGGGCCTACGAGCAGTACTTC	CSARGTSGGAYEQYF
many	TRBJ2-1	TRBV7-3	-	TGTGCCAGCAGCTTATTCGGATATCATGAGCAGTTCTTC	CASSLFGYHEQFF
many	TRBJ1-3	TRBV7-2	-	TGTGCCAGCAGCTTAGGGATGGGGTCTGGAAACACCATATATTTT	CASSLGMGSGNTIYF
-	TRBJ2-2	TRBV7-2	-	TGTGCCAGCAGCTTAACTGGGACGGTGAACACCGGGGAGCTGTTTTTT	CASSLTGTVNTGELFF
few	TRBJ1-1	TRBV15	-	TGTGCCACCAGCAAGGGGGGGCTAGTGAACACTGAAGCTTTCTTT	CATSKGGLVNTEAFF
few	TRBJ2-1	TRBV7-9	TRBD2	TGTGCCAGCAGCCCACAACAGACTAGCGCGGGCGAGCAGTTCTTC	CASSPQQTSAGEQFF
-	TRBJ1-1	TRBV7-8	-	TGTGCCAGCAGCGACGCCGGGCCCAACGCTGAAGCTTTCTTT	CASSDAGPNAEAFF
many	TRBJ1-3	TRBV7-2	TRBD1	TGTGCCAGCAGCTTAGTTGTTACGGGACAGTCTGGAAACACCATATATTTT	CASSLVVTGQSGNTIYF
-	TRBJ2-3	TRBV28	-	TGTGCCAGCAGTTCAGATAACAGGGAAGGGACAGATACGCAGTATTTT	CASSSDNREGTDTQYF
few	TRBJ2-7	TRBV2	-	TGTGCCAGCAATGAGTTAACCTACGAGCAGTACTTC	CASNELTYEQYF
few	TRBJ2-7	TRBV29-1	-	TGCAGCGTTGAAAACGCGAGTCCATACGAGCAGTACTTC	CSVENASPYEQYF
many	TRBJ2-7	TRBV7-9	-	TGTGCCAGCAGCTTATTGAAGGGGCACTCCTACGAGCAGTACTTC	CASSLLKGHSYEQYF
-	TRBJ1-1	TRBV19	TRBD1	TGTGCCAGTAGTGTCTCCGGGACAGGGGGCACTGAAGCTTTCTTT	CASSVSGTGGTEAFF
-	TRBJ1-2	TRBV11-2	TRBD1	TGTGCCAGCAGCCCTTTGACAGGGCAGGGCTATGGCTACACCTTC	CASSPLTGQGYGYTF
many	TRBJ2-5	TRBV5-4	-	TGTGCCAGCAGCTTGGTAGTTCAAGAGACCCAGTACTTC	CASSLVVQETQYF
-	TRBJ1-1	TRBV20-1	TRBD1	TGCAGTGCTAGAGACCCGGACAGGGGAACAGCTTTCTTT	CSARDPDRGTAFF
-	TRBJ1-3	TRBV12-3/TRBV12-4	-	TGTGCCAGCAGTTCCATTGGGGGTGGAAACACCATATATTTT	CASSSIGGGNTIYF
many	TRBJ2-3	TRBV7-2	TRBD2	TGTGCCAGCCGGACTAGCGGGTGGTCTAGCACAGATACGCAGTATTTT	CASRTSGWSSTDTQYF
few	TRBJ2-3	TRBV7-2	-	TGTGCCAGCGCCCGGGGTGGCACAGATACGCAGTATTTT	CASARGGTDTQYF
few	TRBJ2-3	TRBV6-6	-	TGTGCCAGCAGTTCCGGAGCCTCGGTTACGCAGTATTTT	CASSSGASVTQYF
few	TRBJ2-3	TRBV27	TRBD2	TGTGCCAGCAGTTTCCTAGCGGGAGAAGTAGATACGCAGTATTTT	CASSFLAGEVDTQYF
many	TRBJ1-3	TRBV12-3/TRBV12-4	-	TGTGCCAGCAGTTTGTCCAGCTCTGGAAACACCATATATTTT	CASSLSSSGNTIYF
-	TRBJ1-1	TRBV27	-	TGTGCCAGCAGTTCTCTCGGTTTGTTAGACAACACTGAAGCTTTCTTT	CASSSLGLLDNTEAFF
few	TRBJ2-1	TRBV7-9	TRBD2	TGTGCCAGCAGCGAAACTAGCGGGAGGGTTAATGAGCAGTTCTTC	CASSETSGRVNEQFF
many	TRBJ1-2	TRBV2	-	TGTGCCAGCAGAGCTCCTCTGGCTCCCGATCCCCCCCATGGCTACACCTTC	CASRAPLAPDPPHGYTF
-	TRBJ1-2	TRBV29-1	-	TGCAGCGTTGAATCAGTTTCCTATGGCTACACCTTC	CSVESVSYGYTF
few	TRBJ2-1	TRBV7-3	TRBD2	TGTGCCAGCGCTCAGTCAAGGGCTAGCGGGGGGGCGAATGAGCAGTTCTTC	CASAQSRASGGANEQFF
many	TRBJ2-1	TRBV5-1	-	TGTGCCAGCAGCTTAGAAAGGGCTAATGAGCAGTTCTTC	CASSLERANEQFF
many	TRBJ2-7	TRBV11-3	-	TGTGCCAGCAGCTTATCCCGGAGCCAAGAGCAGTACTTC	CASSLSRSQEQYF
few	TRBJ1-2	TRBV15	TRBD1	TGTGCCACCAGCAGAGTCGGGACAGCCGCTAACTATGGCTACACCTTC	CATSRVGTAANYGYTF
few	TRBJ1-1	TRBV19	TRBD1	TGTGCCAGTAGGCGTGACAGGGGAAGCACTGAAGCTTTCTTT	CASRRDRGSTEAFF
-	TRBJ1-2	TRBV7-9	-	TGTGCCAGCATGGCCGGGGGGTCCTATGGCTACACCTTC	CASMAGGSYGYTF
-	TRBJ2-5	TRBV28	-	TGTGCCAGCAGACCAGGGGTAGAGACCCAGTACTTC	CASRPGVETQYF
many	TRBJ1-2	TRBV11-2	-	TGTGCCAGCAGCACTAGACGGTCCTATGGCTACACCTTC	CASSTRRSYGYTF
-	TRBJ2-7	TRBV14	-	TGTGCCAGCAGCCAAGATTCCACCTACGAGCAGTACTTC	CASSQDSTYEQYF
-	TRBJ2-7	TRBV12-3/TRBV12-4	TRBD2	TGTGCCAGCAGTTTCCGACTAGCGGGAGGTAACGAGCAGTACTTC	CASSFRLAGGNEQYF
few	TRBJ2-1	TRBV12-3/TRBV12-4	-	TGTGCCAGCAGTTTCGGCGGTGAGCAGTTCTTC	CASSFGGEQFF
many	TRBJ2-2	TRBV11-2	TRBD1	TGTGCCAGCAGCTTGGGGGACAGGGGGCGGACCGGGGAGCTGTTTTTT	CASSLGDRGRTGELFF
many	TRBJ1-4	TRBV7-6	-	TGTGCCAGCAGCCCGGGACTGGATGAAAAACTGTTTTTT	CASSPGLDEKLFF
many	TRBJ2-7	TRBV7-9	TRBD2	TGTGCCAGCAGCAATACCCTAGGTAGCGGGGTATACGAGCAGTACTTC	CASSNTLGSGVYEQYF
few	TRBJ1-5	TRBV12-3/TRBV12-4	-	TGTGCCAGCAGTCGCCGGGACCGCAATCAGCCCCAGCATTTT	CASSRRDRNQPQHF